This T cell receptor (beta chain) was found in a study of blood T cell repertoires in COVID-19. Profiling relied on immunoSEQ multiplex PCR, and the TCRdb table lists in-frame clones only, not all of them. The sample includes over 200,000 clones, around nine tenths of them seen just once. The receptor was isolated from a woman younger than 45 with acute COVID-19. What was sequenced was PBMCs or T cells enriched from blood (not recorded which).

CDR3 DNA: TGTGCCAGCAGCTTGAAGGGCAGCGGGACGGTCGGAAACACCATATATTTT. The encoded protein is CASSLKGSGTVGNTIYF. J is TRBJ1-3 and V is TRBV5-5; weak D call: TRBD1 (5 bases). With 1 base removed from V and 4 bases from J, the gap between germline ends came to 18 bases. The CDR3 is 17 amino acids. Germline V gene data show CDR1 as SGHKS and CDR2 as YYEKEE (reference sequence).